Each of the 31 T cell receptor beta chains below was sequenced from the same sample in a study of PD-L1 blockade in urothelial cancer. Repertoires were generated with immunoSEQ multiplex PCR, while TCRdb's copy carries only in-frame clones and drops some. The sample consists of about 88,000 clones, 85% to 95% of them appearing once. Sequenced material: PBMCs, taken around atezolizumab (anti-PD-L1) treatment. Receptors were obtained from a man aged 55-75 years with urothelial cancer.

The chain has TRBV28 and TRBJ1-2; TRBD1 agrees at 10 bases. CDR1 and CDR2 (germline): MDHEN, SYDVKM. With V trimmed by 6 bases and J by 5 bases, 6 bases remained unmatched. The CDR3 contains 14 residues. The CDR3 DNA is TGTGCCAGCAGCCCCGGACAGGGGGTTTATGGCTACACCTTC. Its protein product is CASSPGQGVYGYTF.

The rearrangement links TRBV7-8 to TRBJ2-7; 12 nucleotides match TRBD2. In germline, CDR1 is SGHVS, CDR2 FQNEAQ. The CDR3 length is 15 residues. V gave up 5 bases and J gave up 4 bases; unmatched junction bases: 6. The CDR3 loop is CASSGGLAGYYEQYF. The DNA for the CDR3 is TGTGCCAGCAGCGGCGGACTAGCGGGATATTACGAGCAGTACTTC.

V and J are TRBV6-6 and TRBJ2-7, with 9 positions matching TRBD1. V dropped 7 bases and J dropped 5; count of bases not matched to a gene: 12. The germline V gene encodes CDR1 MNHNY and CDR2 SVGAGI (reference sequence). This CDR3 region has 15 residues. The CDR3 here is CASTRSGTGINEQYF. As DNA, the CDR3 is TGTGCCAGCACCAGATCCGGGACAGGGATCAACGAGCAGTACTTC.

The V gene is TRBV10-3, the J gene TRBJ2-1; 9 bases line up with TRBD2. The CDR3 covers 15 residues. Trimming cost V 2 bases and J 9 bases; bases outside gene matches: 8. Germline-derived CDR1 and CDR2 are ENHRY and SYGVKD. The CDR3 nucleotides read TGTGCCATCAGTGAGAAACTAGCGGGCACTGGTGAGCAGTTCTTC. It specifies CAISEKLAGTGEQFF.

V is TRBV6-1 and J is TRBJ2-7; 7 bases match TRBD2. The V gene's germline CDR1 is MNHNS and CDR2 SASEGT. This CDR3 is built from 16 residues. V was pared by 2 bases and J by 6 bases, with 13 bases of the junction left unmatched. CDR3 amino acids: CASSENGWGGGLEQYF. The CDR3 nucleotides read TGTGCCAGCAGTGAAAATGGATGGGGGGGAGGTCTCGAGCAGTACTTC.

The genes are TRBV4-1 and TRBJ2-7, with 7 bases matching TRBD2. Unmatched junction bases numbered 5, after V lost 3 bases and J lost 0 bases. Germline CDR1 and CDR2: MGHRA and YSYEKL. The CDR3 contains 15 residues. In DNA, the CDR3 is TGCGCCAGCAGCCAGGGGGACTATGCCTCCTACGAGCAGTACTTC. Amino acids: CASSQGDYASYEQYF.

This sequence joins TRBV5-1 and TRBJ2-7, with TRBD2 matching 11 bases. The J segment lost 3 bases and the V segment lost 4 bases, leaving 6 bases of the junction unmatched. CDR1 is SGHRS, CDR2 YFSETQ, per germline. The CDR3 extends over 15 amino acids. The CDR3 DNA sequence: TGCGCCAGCAGCGCGGGACTAGCGGTCGACTACGAGCAGTACTTC. This sequence encodes CASSAGLAVDYEQYF.

The V and J genes are TRBV9 and TRBJ2-3, with D maybe TRBD2 (6 bases). The germline CDR1 and CDR2 sequences are SGDLS and YYNGEE. The CDR3 is 16 residues long. V was cut by 0 bases and J by 2 bases, with 13 bases left in between. CDR3: CASSVGLAYNTDTQYF. The CDR3 nucleotides are TGTGCCAGCAGCGTAGGGCTAGCGTATAACACAGATACGCAGTATTTT.

This chain links TRBV7-8 with TRBJ1-2, with D possibly being TRBD1 (5 bases). The V gene's germline CDR1 is SGHVS and CDR2 FQNEAQ. Between the trimmed V and J ends, which lost 0 bases and 4 bases, there was a span of 9 bases. The CDR3 is made up of 14 amino acids. CDR3 in DNA: TGTGCCAGCAGCTTAGCGCAACAGGTCTATGGCTACACCTTC. As protein: CASSLAQQVYGYTF.

This chain links TRBV30 with TRBJ1-3, with a possible D match to TRBD1 (6 bases). The ends were cut back, 5 bases at V and 0 bases at J, with 20 bases in the middle. CDR1 is GTSNPN, CDR2 SVGIG, per germline (reference sequence). The CDR3 length is 17 residues. For the CDR3, the DNA is TGTGCCTGGGGGGGCTTAGGACCGTTGAACTCTGGAAACACCATATATTTT. Translated: CAWGGLGPLNSGNTIYF.

The rearrangement links TRBV7-2 to TRBJ2-1; possible D gene TRBD2, 5 bases. Germline V gives CDR1 SGHTA, CDR2 FQGNSA. This CDR3 is 14 amino acids long. V lost 2 bases, J lost 4 bases, and 9 bases lay in between. The CDR3 here is CASSLLTGYNEQFF. CDR3 coding DNA: TGTGCCAGCAGCTTACTTACGGGGTACAATGAGCAGTTCTTC. Complete variable domain (other parts from reference TRBV7-2 and TRBJ2-1): GAGVSQSPSNKVTEKGKDVELRCDPISGHTALYWYRQSLGQGLEFLIYFQGNSAPDKSGLPSDRFSAERTGGSVSTLTIQRTQQEDSAVYLCASSLLTGYNEQFFGPGTRLTVL.

The chain uses TRBV4-3 and TRBJ1-5; D not certain. Between the trimmed V and J ends, which lost 5 bases and 1 base, there was a span of 9 bases. The CDR3 is 14 residues long. The V gene's germline CDR1 is LGHNA and CDR2 YSLEER. CDR3 nucleotides: TGCGCCAGCAGCGTGGGAGGAAGCAATCAGCCCCAGCATTTT. Protein product: CASSVGGSNQPQHF.

The V call is TRBV9, the J call TRBJ1-2; 8 bases map to TRBD1. V lost 2 bases and J lost 4; bases outside the gene matches: 10. Germline loops: CDR1 SGDLS, CDR2 YYNGEE. The CDR3 is 16 residues long. The CDR3: CASSVVPGTGGYGYTF. The CDR3 region has the DNA TGTGCCAGCAGCGTCGTTCCCGGAACAGGGGGCTATGGCTACACCTTC.

This rearrangement joins TRBV4-3 to TRBJ2-3; no clear D. The CDR3 has 14 amino acids. V lost 0 bases to trimming and J lost 1 base, with 5 bases between them. Germline V gene sequence: CDR1 LGHNA, CDR2 YSLEER. The CDR3 loop is CASSQEGRTDTQYF. The CDR3 bases are TGCGCCAGCAGCCAAGAGGGCCGCACAGATACGCAGTATTTT.

The chain recombines TRBV5-1 with TRBJ2-1, with 11 bases fitting TRBD2. The CDR3 covers 17 residues. Trimming cost V 4 bases and J 1 base; bases outside gene matches: 7. Germline V lookup: CDR1 SGHRS, CDR2 YFSETQ. The CDR3 DNA reads TGCGCCAGCAGCCAAACTAGCGGGAGAAGGTCCTACAATGAGCAGTTCTTC. Translation gives CASSQTSGRRSYNEQFF.

The chain couples TRBV7-2 to TRBJ1-2; 8 bases agree with TRBD1. Per germline, CDR1 SGHTA and CDR2 FQGNSA. The junction had 5 bases not matched to a gene; V was cut back by 3 bases and J by 8 bases. This CDR3 is 13 amino acids long. The CDR3 DNA follows: TGTGCCAGCAGCTTTCGACAGGGGAACGGCTACACCTTC. Its protein is CASSFRQGNGYTF.

This sequence joins TRBV16 and TRBJ2-3, with D hard to call. Germline CDR1 and CDR2: KGHSY and FQNENV. Trimming left V 0 bases short and J 2 bases short, with 3 bases between. The CDR3 has 13 residues. Here the CDR3 DNA reads TGTGCCAGCAGCCAATCCAACACAGATACGCAGTATTTT. This codes for CASSQSNTDTQYF. Supplemented by reference TRBV16 and TRBJ2-3, the full variable domain reads GEEVAQTPKHLVRGEGQKAKLYCAPIKGHSYVFWYQQVLKNEFKFLISFQNENVFDETGMPKERFSAKCLPNSPCSLEIQATKLEDSAVYFCASSQSNTDTQYFGPGTRLTVL.

The genes are TRBV7-2 and TRBJ1-5; D possibly corresponds to TRBD1 (6 bases). There are 13 residues in the CDR3. Germline V gives CDR1 SGHTA, CDR2 FQGNSA. V was clipped by 2 bases and J by 7 bases, with 9 bases between them. CDR3 nucleotide sequence: TGTGCCAGCAGCTTAACCCAGGGGCAGCCCCAGCATTTT. Residues: CASSLTQGQPQHF.

The CDR3 coding sequence is TGTGCCAGCAGCTTAGCACGGGTCTCTGGAAACACCATATATTTT. Translating it yields CASSLARVSGNTIYF. The V call is TRBV7-9, the J call TRBJ1-3; D gene unclear. V was clipped by 0 bases and J by 0 bases, with 6 bases between them. The length of the CDR3 is 15 residues. The germline CDR1 and CDR2 sequences are SEHNR and FQNEAQ (reference sequence).

The chain employs TRBV10-2 and TRBJ2-2; 9 bases match TRBD1. Trimming took 9 bases from V and 0 from J; bases not matched to a gene: 8. CDR3 length equals 16 residues. Germline loops: CDR1 WSHSY, CDR2 SAAADI. CDR3 sequence (DNA): TGCGCCAGGGAAATGACAGGGGGTGCGAACACCGGGGAGCTGTTTTTT. Its protein is CAREMTGGANTGELFF.

The J gene is TRBJ2-2, the V gene TRBV14, with 10 bases that match TRBD1. Germline CDR1 reads SGHDN; CDR2 reads FVKESK. The V segment lost 7 bases and the J segment 3 bases; nucleotides outside the gene matches: 8. The CDR3 is 16 amino acids. The CDR3 reads CASMPDRGRYTGELFF. The CDR3 DNA reads TGTGCCAGCATGCCTGACAGGGGGCGATACACCGGGGAGCTGTTTTTT.

The chain recombines TRBV5-1 with TRBJ2-2; 9 positions match TRBD1. J lost 3 bases, V lost 3 bases, and 3 bases had no gene match. The CDR3 contains 15 residues. Germline CDR1 SGHRS, CDR2 YFSETQ. This CDR3 reads CASSSRTGDTGELFF. The DNA for the CDR3 is TGCGCCAGCAGCTCGAGGACAGGGGACACCGGGGAGCTGTTTTTT.

V and J are TRBV7-2 and TRBJ2-7, with 13 bases matching TRBD2. Germline loops: CDR1 SGHTA, CDR2 FQGNSA. Losses at the gene ends were 6 bases for V and 6 bases for J; bases not matched to a gene: 5. This CDR3 is built from 14 residues. CDR3 sequence reads: CASSWTSGSSEQYF. DNA of the CDR3: TGTGCCAGCAGTTGGACTAGCGGGAGCTCCGAGCAGTACTTC.

The V call is TRBV5-1, the J call TRBJ2-5; 7 bases fit TRBD1. Germline V gene data show CDR1 as SGHRS and CDR2 as YFSETQ. V was pared by 0 bases and J by 4 bases, with 3 bases of the junction left unmatched. The CDR3 sequence is 14 residues long. The chain's CDR3 is CASSLAAGGETQYF. As DNA, the CDR3 is TGCGCCAGCAGCTTGGCAGCAGGGGGAGAGACCCAGTACTTC.

The chain carries TRBV29-1 and TRBJ2-1, with TRBD1 matching 8 bases. V trimming: 6 bases; J trimming: 9 bases; junction bases outside the gene matches: 16. Germline CDR1 is SQVTM and CDR2 is ANQGSEA. There are 15 residues in the CDR3. In DNA form, the CDR3 reads TGCAGCGTGGGGGAAGAAGCCTCAGGGGGCGGTGAGCAGTTCTTC. Residues: CSVGEEASGGGEQFF.

The chain uses TRBV11-2 and TRBJ1-1; 8 bases line up with TRBD1. Germline CDR1 reads SGHAT; CDR2 reads FQNNGV. This CDR3 comprises 16 residues. After removal of 4 bases from V and 6 bases from J, the junction contained 13 bases not matched to a gene. In DNA form, the CDR3 reads TGTGCCAGCAGCTCCAACTATGGACAGGGTTTCCCTGAAGCTTTCTTT. This sequence encodes CASSSNYGQGFPEAFF.

The chain couples TRBV6-5 to TRBJ2-2, with 8 bases matching TRBD1. There are 15 residues in the CDR3. The junction had 7 bases not matched to a gene; V was cut back by 6 bases and J by 4 bases. Germline assignment: CDR1 MNHEY and CDR2 SVGAGI. CDR3 sequence: CASSRGQGSTGELFF. In DNA, the CDR3 is TGTGCCAGCAGCCGCGGACAGGGATCCACCGGGGAGCTGTTTTTT.

The chain is built from TRBV6-1 and TRBJ1-6; D not certain. Germline CDR1 MNHNS, CDR2 SASEGT. Trimming removed 3 bases from V and 8 bases from J, with 8 bases in between. The CDR3 spans 13 residues. CDR3 residues: CASSEITDSPLHF. As DNA, the CDR3 is TGTGCCAGCAGTGAGATCACAGATTCACCCCTCCACTTT.

The chain combines TRBV5-4 with TRBJ1-2; D is unresolved. This CDR3 spans 15 amino acids. Trimming pared 2 bases from V and 7 bases from J, leaving 18 bases between. CDR1 is SGHNT and CDR2 is YYREEE in the germline V gene (reference sequence). The CDR3 is CASSFFQEPYLGYTF. The CDR3 region has the DNA TGTGCCAGCAGCTTTTTCCAGGAACCCTATCTTGGCTACACCTTC.

DNA of the CDR3: TGTGCCAGCAGTGCCAGGGCCTCTAACTATGGCTACACCTTC. It yields the protein CASSARASNYGYTF. The chain links TRBV25-1 to TRBJ1-2; maybe TRBD1 (5 bases). Trimming took 4 bases from V and 0 from J, leaving 9 bases between them. This CDR3 has 14 residues. Per germline, CDR1 MGHDK and CDR2 SYGVNS.

V and J are TRBV7-8 and TRBJ2-3; D may be TRBD2 (7 bases). Germline V gene data show CDR1 as SGHVS and CDR2 as FQNEAQ. This CDR3 has 14 residues. The CDR3 DNA sequence: TGTGCTACGCTGAGGGGGGGCGGCACAGATACGCAGTATTTT. Its translation is CATLRGGGTDTQYF.